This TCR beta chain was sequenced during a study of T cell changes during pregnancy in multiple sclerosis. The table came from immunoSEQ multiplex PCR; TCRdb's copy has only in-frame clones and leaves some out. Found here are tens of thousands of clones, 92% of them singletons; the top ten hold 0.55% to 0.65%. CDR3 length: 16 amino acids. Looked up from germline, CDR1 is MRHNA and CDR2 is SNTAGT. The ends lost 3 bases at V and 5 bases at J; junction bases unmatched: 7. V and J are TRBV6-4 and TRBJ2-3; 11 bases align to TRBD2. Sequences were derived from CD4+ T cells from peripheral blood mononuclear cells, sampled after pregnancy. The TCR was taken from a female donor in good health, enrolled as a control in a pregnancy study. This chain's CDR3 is CASSDGLAGRGDTQYF. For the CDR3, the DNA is TGTGCCAGCAGTGATGGACTAGCGGGCCGGGGAGATACGCAGTATTTT.